Below are 21 T cell receptor beta chains sequenced from a single sample in a study of blood T cell repertoires in COVID-19. Sequencing used immunoSEQ multiplex PCR; TCRdb keeps in-frame clones, though not all of them. The table shows about 240,000 clones, with roughly 90% occurring only once. The specimen sequenced was peripheral blood. These TCRs come from a man aged 55 to 70 who had recovered from COVID-19.

This clone was counted only a few times. The chain has TRBV19 and TRBJ2-3; D not certain. Germline V gene sequence: CDR1 LNHDA, CDR2 SQIVND (reference sequence). The V end lost 7 bases, the J end lost 4 bases, and 9 bases lay between the germline ends. The CDR3 length is 12 residues. The CDR3 region is CASNYGADTQYF. The CDR3 nucleotides read TGTGCCAGTAATTATGGAGCAGATACGCAGTATTTT.

J is TRBJ1-2 and V is TRBV11-2, with 7 positions matching TRBD1. Germline assignment: CDR1 SGHAT and CDR2 FQNNGV. The CDR3 length is 15 residues. The V gene end was trimmed by 4 bases and the J gene end by 3 bases; junction bases not matched to a gene: 8. CDR3 in DNA: TGTGCCAGCAGCTCCACGACAGGGTCGGACTATGGCTACACCTTC. This translates into CASSSTTGSDYGYTF.

The chain couples TRBV11-3 to TRBJ2-7, with D maybe TRBD2 (5 bases). CDR1 is SGHNT, CDR2 YENEEA, per germline. This CDR3 spans 14 amino acids. The V end was cut by 4 bases, the J end by 2 bases, with 12 bases between. The CDR3 DNA is TGTGCCAGCAGCTGGCTAACGGGGACCTACGAGCAGTACTTC. Translating gives CASSWLTGTYEQYF.

This rearrangement joins TRBV12-5 to TRBJ1-2; TRBD1 agrees at 8 bases. The CDR3 length is 14 residues. Trimming removed 6 bases from V and 2 bases from J; junction bases left unmatched: 5. The germline CDR1 and CDR2 sequences are LGHNT and FRNRAP. CDR3 DNA: TGTGCTAGTGGATATGACAGGGGAAACTATGGCTACACCTTC. This encodes CASGYDRGNYGYTF.

The V call is TRBV7-9, the J call TRBJ1-2; 10 nucleotides match TRBD1. This CDR3 comprises 17 residues. V shed 2 bases and J 3 bases; nucleotides not matched to a gene: 9. The V gene's germline CDR1 is SEHNR and CDR2 FQNEAQ (reference sequence). CDR3 amino acids: CASSLWDRGFGDYGYTF. CDR3 in DNA: TGTGCCAGCAGCTTATGGGACAGGGGATTTGGAGACTATGGCTACACCTTC.

V is TRBV6-5 and J is TRBJ2-3; 7 bases fit TRBD1. Germline CDR1 MNHEY, CDR2 SVGAGI. The length of the CDR3 is 15 residues. The ends lost 6 bases at V and 1 base at J; junction bases unmatched: 7. DNA of the CDR3: TGTGCCAGCAGGACGGGGACAGATCGCACAGATACGCAGTATTTT. Translated: CASRTGTDRTDTQYF.

The genes are TRBV18 and TRBJ1-1; 12 bases align to TRBD1. Unmatched junction bases numbered 8, after V lost 3 bases and J lost 3 bases. CDR1 is KGHSH and CDR2 is LQKENI in the germline V gene. The CDR3 totals 17 residues. The CDR3, as DNA: TGTGCCAGCTCACCCACCGGGACAGGGGGCTCGTACACTGAAGCTTTCTTT. Translated: CASSPTGTGGSYTEAFF.

This chain joins TRBV30 and TRBJ1-6; D ambiguous. The V gene's germline CDR1 is GTSNPN and CDR2 SVGIG (reference sequence). This CDR3 has 16 amino acids. V lost 0 bases, J lost 0 bases, and 9 bases lay in between. The CDR3 region is CAWSVRSSSYNSPLHF. CDR3 DNA sequence: TGTGCCTGGAGTGTCAGGTCAAGCTCCTATAATTCACCCCTCCACTTT.

This clone turned up a few times. The rearrangement uses TRBV5-5 and TRBJ1-3; perhaps TRBD1 as D (5 bases). The V and J ends lost 0 bases and 2 bases respectively, with 15 bases between them. Germline lookup yields CDR1 SGHKS and CDR2 YYEKEE (reference sequence). There are 17 residues in the CDR3. This CDR3 reads CASSLAWRGITGNTIYF. The CDR3 DNA reads as TGTGCCAGCAGCTTGGCCTGGCGGGGGATAACTGGAAACACCATATATTTT.

This clone was seen a single time. This chain links TRBV24-1 with TRBJ2-1; weak D call: TRBD2 (6 bases). Trimming stripped 10 bases from V and 8 bases from J, with 17 bases between. The CDR3 consists of 13 residues. Germline assignment: CDR1 KGHDR and CDR2 SFDVKD. The CDR3 bases are TGTGCCACTGGCCCAGGAGGGGTCCATGAGCAGTTCTTC. Amino acids: CATGPGGVHEQFF.

The chain couples TRBV15 to TRBJ2-3; the D is unclear. The CDR3 has 13 residues. Trimming stripped 4 bases from V and 2 bases from J, with 7 bases between. Germline CDR1 and CDR2: LNHNV and YYDKDF (reference sequence). The CDR3 coding sequence is TGTGCCACCAGCACGCGGTTCACAGATACGCAGTATTTT. Translated, it gives CATSTRFTDTQYF.

The rearrangement uses TRBV2 and TRBJ2-2; possible D gene TRBD1, 6 bases. V dropped 6 bases and J dropped 3 bases, with 17 bases sitting between them. Germline CDR1 SNHLY, CDR2 FYNNEI. The CDR3 has 16 residues. The CDR3 protein is CASSPIGQLHTGELFF. CDR3 bases: TGTGCCAGCAGCCCGATCGGACAGCTACACACCGGGGAGCTGTTTTTT.

The rearrangement joins TRBV2 to TRBJ2-1, with 10 bases fitting TRBD2. Per the germline V gene, CDR1 is SNHLY and CDR2 is FYNNEI. With 6 bases clipped from V and 1 base from J, the junction kept 6 bases outside the gene matches. The CDR3 spans 16 residues. Here the CDR3 reads CASRRLAGGSYNEQFF. The DNA for the CDR3 is TGTGCCAGCAGGAGACTAGCGGGTGGTTCCTACAATGAGCAGTTCTTC.

The sample holds one count of this clone. The rearrangement joins TRBV18 to TRBJ2-7; TRBD1 aligns across 10 bases. CDR1 is KGHSH, CDR2 LQKENI, per germline. After removal of 4 bases from V and 1 base from J, the junction contained 1 base not matched to a gene. This CDR3 is 14 amino acids long. CDR3 in amino acids: CASSQGQGSYEQYF. The CDR3 DNA reads as TGTGCCAGCTCACAGGGACAGGGGTCCTACGAGCAGTACTTC. Full variable domain (rest looked up from reference TRBV18 and TRBJ2-7): NAGVMQNPRHLVRRRGQEARLRCSPMKGHSHVYWYRQLPEEGLKFMVYLQKENIIDESGMPKERFSAEFPKEGPSILRIQQVVRGDSAAYFCASSQGQGSYEQYFGPGTRLTVT.

The rearrangement uses TRBV4-2 and TRBJ2-6; TRBD1 might be the D (7 bases). V was pared by 7 bases and J by 1 base, with 20 bases between. Germline lookup yields CDR1 LGHNA and CDR2 YNFKEQ. The CDR3 is 18 amino acids. CDR3 DNA sequence: TGTGCCAGCACCACCAAGACAGGGCGGGGTTCTGGGGCCAACGTCCTGACTTTC. This sequence encodes CASTTKTGRGSGANVLTF.

The V gene is TRBV15, the J gene TRBJ2-7; D is uncertain. The CDR3 covers 11 residues. The germline V gene encodes CDR1 LNHNV and CDR2 YYDKDF (reference sequence). With 0 bases removed from V and 10 bases from J, the gap between germline ends came to 7 bases. The CDR3 loop is CATSRDLDQYF. For the CDR3, the DNA is TGTGCCACCAGCAGAGATCTAGACCAGTACTTC.

The chain carries TRBV9 and TRBJ2-7; TRBD1 aligns across 12 bases. CDR1 SGDLS and CDR2 YYNGEE come from the germline V gene. V lost 3 bases and J lost 3; bases outside the gene matches: 4. This CDR3 has 15 amino acids. CDR3 nucleotide sequence: TGTGCCAGCAGCGCCGGGACAGGGGGCCTCTACGAGCAGTACTTC. This translates into CASSAGTGGLYEQYF.

The chain joins TRBV20-1 to TRBJ2-7; D remains ambiguous. This CDR3 spans 13 amino acids. V lost 3 bases, J lost 5 bases, and 14 bases lay in between. The germline gives CDR1 DFQATT, CDR2 SNEGSKA (reference sequence). The CDR3 nucleotides are TGCAGTGCTAGTGGCGGTTTTGGTGACGAGCAGTACGTC. Protein: CSASGGFGDEQYV.

The V and J genes are TRBV2 and TRBJ1-2; D gene uncertain. The ends were cut back, 5 bases at V and 5 bases at J, with 18 bases in the middle. The CDR3 totals 15 residues. The germline CDR1 and CDR2 sequences are SNHLY and FYNNEI. DNA of the CDR3: TGTGCCAGCAGTTTACGAGGGCTCGGGTCTTATGGCTACACCTTC. As protein: CASSLRGLGSYGYTF.

The chain links TRBV5-1 to TRBJ2-1, with 10 bases lining up with TRBD2. The CDR3 runs to 17 residues. In germline, CDR1 is SGHRS, CDR2 YFSETQ. V lost 3 bases and J lost 2; bases outside the gene matches: 8. The CDR3: CASSYERGGWAYNEQFF. CDR3 sequence (DNA): TGCGCCAGCAGCTACGAGCGGGGGGGCTGGGCCTACAATGAGCAGTTCTTC.

V usage is TRBV5-1 and J usage is TRBJ2-3; 12 nucleotides line up with TRBD2. This CDR3 is built from 17 residues. The V segment lost 2 bases and the J segment 3 bases; nucleotides outside the gene matches: 7. Germline V gene sequence: CDR1 SGHRS, CDR2 YFSETQ. The CDR3 DNA follows: TGCGCCAGCAGCTTCTTGGCTAGCGGGGGGGTGACAGATACGCAGTATTTT. Protein product: CASSFLASGGVTDTQYF.